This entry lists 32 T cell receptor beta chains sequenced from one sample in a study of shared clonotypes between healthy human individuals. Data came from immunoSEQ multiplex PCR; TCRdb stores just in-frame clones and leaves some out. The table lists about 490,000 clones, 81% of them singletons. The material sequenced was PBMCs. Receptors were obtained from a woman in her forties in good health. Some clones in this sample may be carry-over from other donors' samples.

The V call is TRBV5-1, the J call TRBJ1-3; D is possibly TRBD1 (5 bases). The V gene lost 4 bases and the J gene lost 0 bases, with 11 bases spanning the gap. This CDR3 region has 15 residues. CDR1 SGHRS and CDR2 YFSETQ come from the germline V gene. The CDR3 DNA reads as TGCGCCAGCAGCACCAACAGGAACTCTGGAAACACCATATATTTT. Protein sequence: CASSTNRNSGNTIYF.

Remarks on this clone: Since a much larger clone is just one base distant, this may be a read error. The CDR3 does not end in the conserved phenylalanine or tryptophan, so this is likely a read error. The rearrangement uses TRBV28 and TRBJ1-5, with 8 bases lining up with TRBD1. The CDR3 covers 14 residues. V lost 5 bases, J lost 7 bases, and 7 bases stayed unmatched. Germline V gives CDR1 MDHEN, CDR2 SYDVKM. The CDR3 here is CASSETGESQPQHS. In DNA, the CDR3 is TGTGCCAGCAGTGAGACAGGGGAGAGCCAGCCCCAGCATTCT.

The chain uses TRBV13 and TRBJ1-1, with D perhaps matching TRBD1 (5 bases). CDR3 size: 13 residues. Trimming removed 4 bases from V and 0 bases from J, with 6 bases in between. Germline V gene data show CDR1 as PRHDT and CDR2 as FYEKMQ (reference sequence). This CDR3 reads CASSSTVNTEAFF. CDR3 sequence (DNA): TGTGCCAGCAGCTCGACAGTGAACACTGAAGCTTTCTTT.

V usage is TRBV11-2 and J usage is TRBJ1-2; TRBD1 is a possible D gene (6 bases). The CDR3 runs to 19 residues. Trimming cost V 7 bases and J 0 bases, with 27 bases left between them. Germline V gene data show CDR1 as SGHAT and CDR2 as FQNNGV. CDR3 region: CASTDAQRGRTGTNYGYTF. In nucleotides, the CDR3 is TGTGCCAGCACCGATGCCCAACGCGGGCGAACAGGGACTAACTATGGCTACACCTTC.

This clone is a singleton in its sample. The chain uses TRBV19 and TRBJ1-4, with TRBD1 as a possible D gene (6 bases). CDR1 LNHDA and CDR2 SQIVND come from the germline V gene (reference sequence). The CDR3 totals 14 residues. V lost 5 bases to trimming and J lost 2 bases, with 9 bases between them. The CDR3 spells CASSFQGTNEKLFF. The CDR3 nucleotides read TGTGCCAGTAGTTTTCAGGGGACTAATGAAAAACTGTTTTTT.

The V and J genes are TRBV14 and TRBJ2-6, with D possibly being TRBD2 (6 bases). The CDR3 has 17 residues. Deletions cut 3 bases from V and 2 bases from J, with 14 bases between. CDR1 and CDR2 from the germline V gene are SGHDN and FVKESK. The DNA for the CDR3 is TGTGCCAGCAGCCAGGCGACGGGGGTGGCTGGGGCCAACGTCCTGACTTTC. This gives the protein CASSQATGVAGANVLTF.

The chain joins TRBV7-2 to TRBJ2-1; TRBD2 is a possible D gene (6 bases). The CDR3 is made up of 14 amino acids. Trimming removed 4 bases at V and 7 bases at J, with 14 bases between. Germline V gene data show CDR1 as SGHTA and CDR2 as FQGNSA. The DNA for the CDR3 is TGTGCCAGCAGCTCGACATTGGGGGGTAATGAGCAGTTCTTC. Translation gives CASSSTLGGNEQFF.

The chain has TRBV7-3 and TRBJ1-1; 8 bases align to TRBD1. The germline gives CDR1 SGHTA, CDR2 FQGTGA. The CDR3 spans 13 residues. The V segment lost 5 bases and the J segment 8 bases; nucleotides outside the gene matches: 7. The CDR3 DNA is TGTGCCAGCAGCGTGCAGACAGGGGCCGAAGCTTTCTTT. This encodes CASSVQTGAEAFF.

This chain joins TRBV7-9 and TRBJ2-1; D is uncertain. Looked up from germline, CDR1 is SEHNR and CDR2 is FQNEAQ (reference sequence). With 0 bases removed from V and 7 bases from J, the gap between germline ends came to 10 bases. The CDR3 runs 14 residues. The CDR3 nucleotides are TGTGCCAGCAGCTTAGCGGGCGTGGTGAATGAGCAGTTCTTC. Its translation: CASSLAGVVNEQFF.

CDR3 bases: TGCGCCAGCAGCTTGGGACTAGCGGGACCGTCCTACAATGAGCAGTTCTTC. This codes for CASSLGLAGPSYNEQFF. The chain employs TRBV5-1 and TRBJ2-1, with 11 bases lining up with TRBD2. Germline trimming cut 0 bases from V and 1 base from J; bases unmatched to any gene: 3. Germline CDR1 SGHRS, CDR2 YFSETQ. CDR3 length equals 17 residues.

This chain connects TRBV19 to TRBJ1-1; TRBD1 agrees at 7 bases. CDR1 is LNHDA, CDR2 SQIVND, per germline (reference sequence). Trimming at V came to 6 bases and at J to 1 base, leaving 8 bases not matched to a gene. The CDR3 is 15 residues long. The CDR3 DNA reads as TGTGCCAGTAGGCCACAGGGGCCGGGGAACACTGAAGCTTTCTTT. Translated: CASRPQGPGNTEAFF.

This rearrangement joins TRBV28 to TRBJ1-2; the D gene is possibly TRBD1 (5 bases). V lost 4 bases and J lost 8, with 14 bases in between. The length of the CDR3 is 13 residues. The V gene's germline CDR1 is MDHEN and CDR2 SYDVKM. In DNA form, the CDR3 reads TGTGCCAGCAGTTCCCAGGGAGTGGGGGGCTACACCTTC. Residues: CASSSQGVGGYTF.

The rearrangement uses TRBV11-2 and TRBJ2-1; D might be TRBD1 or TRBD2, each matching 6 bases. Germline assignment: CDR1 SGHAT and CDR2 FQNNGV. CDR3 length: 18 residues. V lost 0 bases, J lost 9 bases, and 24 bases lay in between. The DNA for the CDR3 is TGTGCCAGCAGCTTAGAGCCCCCGTGGAGGGGGAAAGGGAGTGAGCAGTTCTTC. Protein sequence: CASSLEPPWRGKGSEQFF.

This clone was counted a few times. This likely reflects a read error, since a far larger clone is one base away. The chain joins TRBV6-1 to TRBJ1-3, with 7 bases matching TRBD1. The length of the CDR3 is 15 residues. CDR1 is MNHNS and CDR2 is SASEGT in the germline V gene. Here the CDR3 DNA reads TGTGCCAGCAGAGAAGCAGGGGGTGACGGAGACACCATATATTTT. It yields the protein CASREAGGDGDTIYF.

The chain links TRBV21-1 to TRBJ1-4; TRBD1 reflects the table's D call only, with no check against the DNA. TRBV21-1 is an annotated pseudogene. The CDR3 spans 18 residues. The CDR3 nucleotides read TGTGCCAGCAGCAAAAGGGGTTTAAAGACAGGGATTCTTGAAAAACTGTTTTTT. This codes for CASSKRGLKTGILEKLFF.

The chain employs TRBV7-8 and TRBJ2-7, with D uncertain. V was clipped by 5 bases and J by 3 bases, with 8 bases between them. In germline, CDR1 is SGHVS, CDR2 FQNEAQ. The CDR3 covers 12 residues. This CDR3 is CASSPQSYEQYF. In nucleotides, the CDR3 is TGTGCCAGCAGCCCCCAGAGCTACGAGCAGTACTTC.

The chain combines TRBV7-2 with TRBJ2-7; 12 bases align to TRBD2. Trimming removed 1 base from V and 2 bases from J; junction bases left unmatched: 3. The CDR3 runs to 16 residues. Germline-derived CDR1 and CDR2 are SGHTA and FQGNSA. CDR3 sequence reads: CASSLGGTSGPYEQYF. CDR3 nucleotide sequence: TGTGCCAGCAGCTTAGGGGGGACTAGCGGGCCCTACGAGCAGTACTTC.

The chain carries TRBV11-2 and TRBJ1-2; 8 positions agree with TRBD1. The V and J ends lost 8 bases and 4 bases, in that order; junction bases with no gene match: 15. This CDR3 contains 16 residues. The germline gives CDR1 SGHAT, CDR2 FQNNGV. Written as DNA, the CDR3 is TGTGCCAGCCGCACCGCGGGCAGGGGGCGCGTCTATGGCTACACCTTC. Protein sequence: CASRTAGRGRVYGYTF.

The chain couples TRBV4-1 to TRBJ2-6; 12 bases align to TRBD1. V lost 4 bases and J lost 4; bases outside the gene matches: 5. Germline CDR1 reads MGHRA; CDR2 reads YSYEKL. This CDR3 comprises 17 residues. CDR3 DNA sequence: TGCGCCAGCAGCCTCCGGGACAGGGGGCAAGGGGCCAACGTCCTGACTTTC. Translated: CASSLRDRGQGANVLTF.

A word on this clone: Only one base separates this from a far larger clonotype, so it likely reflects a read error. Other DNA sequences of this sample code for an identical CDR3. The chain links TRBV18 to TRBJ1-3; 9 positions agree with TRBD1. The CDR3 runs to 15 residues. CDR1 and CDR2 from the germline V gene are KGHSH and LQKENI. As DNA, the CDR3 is TGCGCCAGCTCACCTCCCCGACAGGGGGAAAACACCATATATTTT. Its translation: CASSPPRQGENTIYF.

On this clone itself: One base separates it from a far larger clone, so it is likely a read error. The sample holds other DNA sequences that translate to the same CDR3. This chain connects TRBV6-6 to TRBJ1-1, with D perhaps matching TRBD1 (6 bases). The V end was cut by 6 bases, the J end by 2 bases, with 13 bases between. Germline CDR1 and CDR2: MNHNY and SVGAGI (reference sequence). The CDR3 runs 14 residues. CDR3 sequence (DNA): TGTGCCAGCAGCCCAGACAGGACTAACACTGAAGCTTTCTTT. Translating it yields CASSPDRTNTEAFF.

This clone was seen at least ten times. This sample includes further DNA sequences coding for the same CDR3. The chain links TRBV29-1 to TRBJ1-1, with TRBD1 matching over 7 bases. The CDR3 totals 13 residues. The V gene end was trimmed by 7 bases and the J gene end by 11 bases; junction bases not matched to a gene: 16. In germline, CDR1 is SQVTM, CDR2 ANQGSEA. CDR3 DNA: TGCAGCGCCTTGCCGCCGACAGGGTTTCGCGCTTTCTTT. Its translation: CSALPPTGFRAFF. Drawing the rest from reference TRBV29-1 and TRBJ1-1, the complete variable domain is SAVISQKPSRDICQRGTSLTIQCQVDSQVTMMFWYRQQPGQSLTLIATANQGSEATYESGFVIDKFPISRPNLTFSTLTVSNMSPEDSSIYLCSALPPTGFRAFFGQGTRLTVV.

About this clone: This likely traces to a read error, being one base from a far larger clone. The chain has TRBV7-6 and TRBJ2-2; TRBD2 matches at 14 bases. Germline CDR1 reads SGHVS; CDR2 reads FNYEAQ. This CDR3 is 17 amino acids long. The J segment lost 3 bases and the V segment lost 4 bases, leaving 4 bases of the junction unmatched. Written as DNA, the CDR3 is TGTGCCAGCAGCTACCCGGGACTAGCGGGGGACACCGGGGAGCTGTTTTTT. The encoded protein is CASSYPGLAGDTGELFF.

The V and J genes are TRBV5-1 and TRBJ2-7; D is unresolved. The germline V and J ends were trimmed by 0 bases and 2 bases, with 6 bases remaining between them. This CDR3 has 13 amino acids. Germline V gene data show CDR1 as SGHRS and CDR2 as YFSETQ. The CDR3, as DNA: TGCGCCAGCAGCTTGGATGATACCTACGAGCAGTACTTC. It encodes CASSLDDTYEQYF.

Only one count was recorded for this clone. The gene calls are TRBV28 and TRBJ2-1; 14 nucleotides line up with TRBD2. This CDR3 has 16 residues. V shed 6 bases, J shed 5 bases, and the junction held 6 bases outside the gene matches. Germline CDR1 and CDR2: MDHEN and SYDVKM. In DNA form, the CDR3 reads TGTGCCAGCAGAAAACCGGGACTAGCGGGAGACAATGAGCAGTTCTTC. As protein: CASRKPGLAGDNEQFF.

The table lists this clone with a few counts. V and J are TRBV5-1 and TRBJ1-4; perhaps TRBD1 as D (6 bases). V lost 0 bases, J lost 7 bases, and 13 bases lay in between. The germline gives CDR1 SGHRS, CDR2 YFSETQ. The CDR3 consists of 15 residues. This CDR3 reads CASSLGARTAEKLFF. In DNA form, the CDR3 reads TGCGCCAGCAGCTTGGGTGCTAGGACAGCTGAAAAACTGTTTTTT.

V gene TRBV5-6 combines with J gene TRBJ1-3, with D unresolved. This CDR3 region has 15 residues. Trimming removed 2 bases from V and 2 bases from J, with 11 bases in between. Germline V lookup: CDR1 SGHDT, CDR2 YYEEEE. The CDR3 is CASSLYDGPGNTIYF. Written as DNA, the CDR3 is TGTGCCAGCAGCTTATATGATGGCCCTGGAAACACCATATATTTT.

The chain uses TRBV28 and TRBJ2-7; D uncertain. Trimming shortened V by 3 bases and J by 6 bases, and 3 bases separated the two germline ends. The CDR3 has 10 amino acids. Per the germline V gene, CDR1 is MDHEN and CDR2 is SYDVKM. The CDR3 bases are TGTGCCAGCAGTTTTAGCGAGCAGTACTTC. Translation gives CASSFSEQYF. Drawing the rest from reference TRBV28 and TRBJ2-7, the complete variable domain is DVKVTQSSRYLVKRTGEKVFLECVQDMDHENMFWYRQDPGLGLRLIYFSYDVKMKEKGDIPEGYSVSREKKERFSLILESASTNQTSMYLCASSFSEQYFGPGTRLTVT.

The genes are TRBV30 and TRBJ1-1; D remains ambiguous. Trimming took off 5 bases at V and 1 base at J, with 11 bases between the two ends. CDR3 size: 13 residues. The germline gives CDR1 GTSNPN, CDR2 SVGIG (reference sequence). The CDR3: CAWGKCENTEAFF. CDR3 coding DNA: TGTGCCTGGGGGAAGTGTGAGAACACTGAAGCTTTCTTT.

In nucleotides, the CDR3 is TGTGCCAGCAGTTCCCCGCCGAGGGTTGCGGGACCGAACACCGGGGAGCTGTTTTTT. Its translation is CASSSPPRVAGPNTGELFF. The rearrangement links TRBV28 to TRBJ2-2; tentatively, D is TRBD2 (6 bases). CDR1 is MDHEN, CDR2 SYDVKM, per germline. The CDR3 runs to 19 residues. The ends were cut back, 4 bases at V and 0 bases at J, with 21 bases in the middle. Variable domain in full (rest from reference TRBV28 and TRBJ2-2): DVKVTQSSRYLVKRTGEKVFLECVQDMDHENMFWYRQDPGLGLRLIYFSYDVKMKEKGDIPEGYSVSREKKERFSLILESASTNQTSMYLCASSSPPRVAGPNTGELFFGEGSRLTVL.

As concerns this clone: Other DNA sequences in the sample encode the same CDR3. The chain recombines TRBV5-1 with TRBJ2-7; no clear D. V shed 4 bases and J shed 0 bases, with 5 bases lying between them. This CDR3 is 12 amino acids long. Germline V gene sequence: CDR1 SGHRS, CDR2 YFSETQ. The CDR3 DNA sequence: TGCGCCAGCAGCAGGGACTCCTACGAGCAGTACTTC. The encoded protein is CASSRDSYEQYF. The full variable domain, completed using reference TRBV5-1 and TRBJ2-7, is KAGVTQTPRYLIKTRGQQVTLSCSPISGHRSVSWYQQTPGQGLQFLFEYFSETQRNKGNFPGRFSGRQFSNSRSEMNVSTLELGDSALYLCASSRDSYEQYFGPGTRLTVT.

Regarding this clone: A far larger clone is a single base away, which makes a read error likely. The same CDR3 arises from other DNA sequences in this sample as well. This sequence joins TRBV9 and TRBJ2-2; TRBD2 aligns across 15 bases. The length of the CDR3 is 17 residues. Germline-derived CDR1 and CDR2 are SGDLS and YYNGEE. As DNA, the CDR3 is TGTGCTAGCAGCACGGGACTAGCGGGAGGCGTCACCGGGGAGCTGTTTTTT. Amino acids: CASSTGLAGGVTGELFF.